This T cell receptor beta chain was captured by sequencing in a study of blood T cell repertoires in COVID-19. Data came from immunoSEQ multiplex PCR; TCRdb stores just in-frame clones and leaves some out. The table shows hundreds of thousands of clones, with over 85% occurring only once. Germline lookup yields CDR1 SNHLY and CDR2 FYNNEI. The CDR3 spans 16 residues. V shed 1 base and J 6 bases; nucleotides not matched to a gene: 3. Sequenced material: peripheral blood. The gene calls are TRBV2 and TRBJ2-2, with TRBD2 matching over 12 bases. This clonotype was sampled from a man in his late teens or twenties with COVID-19, enrolled during active disease. This CDR3 is CASSEVPSGGAGELFF. CDR3 bases: TGTGCCAGCAGTGAAGTACCTAGCGGGGGGGCCGGGGAGCTGTTTTTT.